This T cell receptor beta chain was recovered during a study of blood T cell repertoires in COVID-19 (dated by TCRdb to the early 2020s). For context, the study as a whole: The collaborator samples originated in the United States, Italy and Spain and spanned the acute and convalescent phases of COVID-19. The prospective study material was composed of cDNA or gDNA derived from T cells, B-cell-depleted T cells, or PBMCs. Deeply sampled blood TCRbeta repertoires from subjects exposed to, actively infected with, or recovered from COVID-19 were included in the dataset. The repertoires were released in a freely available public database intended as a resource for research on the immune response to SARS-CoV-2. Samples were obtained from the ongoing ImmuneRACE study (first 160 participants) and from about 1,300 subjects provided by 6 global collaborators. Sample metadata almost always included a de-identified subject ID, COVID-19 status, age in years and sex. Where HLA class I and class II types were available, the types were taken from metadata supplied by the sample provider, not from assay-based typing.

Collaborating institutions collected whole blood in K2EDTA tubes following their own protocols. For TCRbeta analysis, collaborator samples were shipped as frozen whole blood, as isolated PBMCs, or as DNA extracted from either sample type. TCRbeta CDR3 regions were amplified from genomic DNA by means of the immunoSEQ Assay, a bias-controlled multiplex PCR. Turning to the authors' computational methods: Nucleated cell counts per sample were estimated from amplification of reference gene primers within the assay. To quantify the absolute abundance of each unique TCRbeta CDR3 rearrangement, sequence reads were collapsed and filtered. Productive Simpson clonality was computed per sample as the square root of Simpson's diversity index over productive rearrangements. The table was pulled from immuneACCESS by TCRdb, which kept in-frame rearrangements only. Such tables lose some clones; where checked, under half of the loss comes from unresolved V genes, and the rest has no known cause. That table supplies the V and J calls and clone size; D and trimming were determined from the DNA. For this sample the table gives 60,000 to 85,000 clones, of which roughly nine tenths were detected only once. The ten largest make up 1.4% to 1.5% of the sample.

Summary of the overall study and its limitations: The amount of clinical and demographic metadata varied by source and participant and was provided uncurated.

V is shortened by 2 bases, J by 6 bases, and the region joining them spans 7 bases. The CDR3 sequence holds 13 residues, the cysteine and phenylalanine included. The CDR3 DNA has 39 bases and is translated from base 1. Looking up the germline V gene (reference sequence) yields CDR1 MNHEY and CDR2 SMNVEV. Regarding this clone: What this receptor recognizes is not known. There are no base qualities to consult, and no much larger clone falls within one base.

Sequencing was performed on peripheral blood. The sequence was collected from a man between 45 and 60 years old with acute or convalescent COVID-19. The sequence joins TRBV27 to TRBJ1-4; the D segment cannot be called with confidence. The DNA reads TGTGCCAGCAGTTTAGACGGGTATGAAAAACTGTTTTTT. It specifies CASSLDGYEKLFF.